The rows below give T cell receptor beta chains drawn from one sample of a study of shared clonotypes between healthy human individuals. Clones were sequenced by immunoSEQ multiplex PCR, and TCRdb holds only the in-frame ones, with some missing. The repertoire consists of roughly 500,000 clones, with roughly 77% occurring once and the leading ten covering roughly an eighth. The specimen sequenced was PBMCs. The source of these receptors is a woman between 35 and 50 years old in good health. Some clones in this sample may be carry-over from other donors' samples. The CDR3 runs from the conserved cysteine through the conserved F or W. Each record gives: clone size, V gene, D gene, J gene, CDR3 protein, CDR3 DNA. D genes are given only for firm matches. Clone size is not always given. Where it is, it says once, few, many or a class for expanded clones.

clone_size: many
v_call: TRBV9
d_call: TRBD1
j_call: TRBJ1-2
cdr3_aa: CASSLRQGPDSLYGYTF
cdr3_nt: TGTGCCAGCAGCCTGAGACAGGGCCCCGATTCTTTATATGGCTACACCTTC

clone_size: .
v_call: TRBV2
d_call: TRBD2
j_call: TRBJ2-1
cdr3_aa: CASSETSRVF
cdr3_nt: TGTGCCAGCAGTGAGACTAGCCGGGTCTTC

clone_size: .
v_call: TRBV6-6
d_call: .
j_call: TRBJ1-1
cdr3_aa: CASSYAPDRNTEAFF
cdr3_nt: TGTGCCAGCAGTTACGCACCGGACAGGAACACTGAAGCTTTCTTT

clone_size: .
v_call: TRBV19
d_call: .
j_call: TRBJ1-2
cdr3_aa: CASSPGEANPHGYTF
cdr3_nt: TGTGCCAGTAGCCCTGGTGAGGCAAACCCCCATGGCTACACCTTC

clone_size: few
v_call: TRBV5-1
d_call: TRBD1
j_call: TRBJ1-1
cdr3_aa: CASNLGQGGEAFF
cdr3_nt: TGCGCCAGCAACCTGGGGCAGGGGGGTGAAGCTTTCTTT

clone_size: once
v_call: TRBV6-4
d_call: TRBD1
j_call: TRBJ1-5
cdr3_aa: CASTGQGGNQPQHF
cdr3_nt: TGTGCCAGCACCGGACAGGGCGGGAATCAGCCCCAGCATTTT

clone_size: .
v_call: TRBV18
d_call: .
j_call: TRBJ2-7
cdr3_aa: CASSPLGQLYEQYF
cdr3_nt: TGTGCCAGCTCACCACTAGGACAGTTATACGAGCAGTACTTC

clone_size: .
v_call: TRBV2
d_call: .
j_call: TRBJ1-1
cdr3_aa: CASTGQRGTEAFF
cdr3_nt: TGTGCCAGCACCGGACAGAGGGGCACTGAAGCTTTCTTT

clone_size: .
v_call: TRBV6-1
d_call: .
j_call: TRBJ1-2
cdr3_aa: CASSEAYGYTF
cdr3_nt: TGTGCCAGCAGTGAGGCCTATGGCTACACCTTC

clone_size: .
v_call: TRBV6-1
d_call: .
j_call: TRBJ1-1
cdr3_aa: CASSPPTMDPYF
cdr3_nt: TGTGCCAGCAGCCCCCCCACCATGGACCCTTATTTT

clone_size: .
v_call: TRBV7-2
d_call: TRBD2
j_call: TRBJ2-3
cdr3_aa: CASSLSSGVSHTQYF
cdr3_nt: TGTGCCAGCAGCTTATCTAGCGGTGTCTCCCATACGCAGTATTTT

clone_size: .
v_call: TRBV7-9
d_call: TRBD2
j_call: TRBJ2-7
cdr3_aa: CASSQGLAGYEQYF
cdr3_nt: TGTGCCAGCAGCCAAGGACTAGCGGGATACGAGCAGTACTTC

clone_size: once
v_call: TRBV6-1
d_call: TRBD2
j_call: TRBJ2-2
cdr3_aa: CASSEKWEGLDTGELFF
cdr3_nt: TGTGCCAGCAGTGAAAAGTGGGAGGGCCTGGACACCGGGGAGCTGTTTTTT

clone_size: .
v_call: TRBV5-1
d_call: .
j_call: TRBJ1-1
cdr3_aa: CASSLRSGRQNTEAFF
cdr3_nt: TGCGCCAGCAGCTTGAGGTCGGGACGCCAGAACACTGAAGCTTTCTTT